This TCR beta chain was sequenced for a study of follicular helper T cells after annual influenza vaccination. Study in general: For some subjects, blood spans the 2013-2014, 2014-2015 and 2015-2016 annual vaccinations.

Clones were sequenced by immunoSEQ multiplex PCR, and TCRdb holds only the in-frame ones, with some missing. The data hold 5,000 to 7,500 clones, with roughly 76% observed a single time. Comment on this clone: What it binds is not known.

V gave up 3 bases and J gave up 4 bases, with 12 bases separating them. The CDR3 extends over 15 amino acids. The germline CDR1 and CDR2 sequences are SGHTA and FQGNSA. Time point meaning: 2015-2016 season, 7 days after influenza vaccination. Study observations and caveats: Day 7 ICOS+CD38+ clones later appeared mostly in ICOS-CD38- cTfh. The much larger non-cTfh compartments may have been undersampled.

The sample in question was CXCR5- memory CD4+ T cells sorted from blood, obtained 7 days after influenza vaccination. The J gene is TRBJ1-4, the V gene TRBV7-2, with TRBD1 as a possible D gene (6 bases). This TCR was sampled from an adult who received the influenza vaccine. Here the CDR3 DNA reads TGTGCCAGCAGCTTTCAGGGGTCCCGTAATGAAAAACTGTTTTTT. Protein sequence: CASSFQGSRNEKLFF. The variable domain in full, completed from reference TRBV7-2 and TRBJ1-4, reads GAGVSQSPSNKVTEKGKDVELRCDPISGHTALYWYRQSLGQGLEFLIYFQGNSAPDKSGLPSDRFSAERTGGSVSTLTIQRTQQEDSAVYLCASSFQGSRNEKLFFGSGTQLSVL.